Shown below are 28 T cell receptor beta chains from a single sample sequenced in a study of blood T cells in healthy people across ages (dated by TCRdb to 2014 to 2015). The library was produced with 5' RACE. Sequencing relied on an Illumina HiSeq 2500. A second PCR of 7 to 11 cycles was performed with a sample-barcoded 5' primer and a J-beta primer mix. TCRdb reprocessing: public reads trimmed at Q25 with fastp, clones called with MiXCR, in-frame beta chains kept. Here each entry gathers all rows of one CDR3 protein and keeps the most common genes and DNA. This sample comprises about 620,000 distinct CDR3 sequences, over 40% of them detected only once. The ten most abundant clones make up roughly 13% of the sample. Material for sequencing was blood. The origin of the receptors is a woman older than 75 in good health.

This clonotype was detected only a few times. The rearrangement links TRBV5-1 to TRBJ2-1; D unresolved. The DNA matches TRBJ2-7 better at its end, which makes the J call doubtful. This CDR3 spans 14 amino acids. Germline CDR1 is SGHRS and CDR2 is YFSETQ. CDR3 coding DNA: TGCGCCAGCAGCCTAGAATCACCCTACAATGAGCAGTACTTC. Translated: CASSLESPYNEQYF.

The chain combines TRBV20-1 with TRBJ2-7; 8 nucleotides agree with TRBD1. The CDR3 extends over 13 amino acids. Germline loops: CDR1 DFQATT, CDR2 SNEGSKA (reference sequence). V dropped 6 bases and J dropped 2; count of bases not matched to a gene: 6. CDR3 sequence reads: CSAKGQGTYEQYF. The CDR3 region has the DNA TGCAGTGCGAAAGGACAGGGAACCTACGAGCAGTACTTC.

V gene TRBV19 combines with J gene TRBJ2-1; either TRBD1 or TRBD2 may fit D (6 bases each). The V and J ends lost 2 bases and 5 bases respectively, with 10 bases between them. The CDR3 totals 14 residues. Germline V lookup: CDR1 LNHDA, CDR2 SQIVND (reference sequence). As DNA, the CDR3 is TGTGCCAGTAGTATATCGGGGGCGAACAATGAGCAGTTCTTC. Protein: CASSISGANNEQFF.

This clonotype was counted many times. This chain uses TRBV4-2 with TRBJ2-1; D may be TRBD2 (5 bases). Looked up from germline, CDR1 is LGHNA and CDR2 is YNFKEQ. The CDR3 loop spans 13 amino acids. V was cut by 1 base and J by 7 bases, with 8 bases left in between. CDR3 in amino acids: CASSQGERNEQFF. CDR3 bases: TGTGCCAGCAGCCAAGGTGAGCGGAATGAGCAGTTCTTC.

The gene calls are TRBV11-2 and TRBJ1-2, with TRBD1 as a possible D gene (6 bases). Germline V CDR1 and CDR2: SGHAT, FQNNGV. There are 13 residues in the CDR3. V shed 3 bases and J shed 4 bases, with 9 bases lying between them. The CDR3, as DNA: TGTGCCAGCAGCTTCGGACAGACCTATGGCTACACCTTC. Protein product: CASSFGQTYGYTF.

In its sample, this clonotype was seen many times. The chain is built from TRBV6-6 and TRBJ1-3, with D possibly matching TRBD1 (5 bases). With 6 bases removed from V and 0 bases from J, the gap between germline ends came to 12 bases. The CDR3 has 15 residues. Germline loops: CDR1 MNHNY, CDR2 SVGAGI (reference sequence). CDR3 sequence reads: CASRRQGDSGNTIYF. CDR3 nucleotides: TGTGCCAGCAGACGCCAGGGCGACTCTGGAAACACCATATATTTT.

V and J are TRBV5-1 and TRBJ2-5; TRBD1 is a possible D gene (6 bases). The DNA end is more similar to TRBJ2-7, so the J call may be wrong. The CDR3 extends over 14 amino acids. Germline-derived CDR1 and CDR2 are SGHRS and YFSETQ. The CDR3 DNA reads TGCGCCAGCAGCTTGAGCCGGGTAGGGGGCGAGCAGTACTTC. Residues: CASSLSRVGGEQYF.

The chain uses TRBV12-3 or TRBV12-4 and TRBJ1-4; D not certain. V dropped 6 bases and J dropped 6 bases, with 8 bases sitting between them. CDR3 length: 12 amino acids. The DNA for the CDR3 is TGTGCCAGCAGCCCAAACGATGAAAAACTGTTTTTT. Translated: CASSPNDEKLFF.

The chain recombines TRBV28 with TRBJ2-7; 10 bases match TRBD1. In germline, CDR1 is MDHEN, CDR2 SYDVKM. V was pared by 4 bases and J by 3 bases, with 12 bases of the junction left unmatched. The CDR3 totals 17 residues. The CDR3 here is CASSSFSRDRGFYEQYF. CDR3 bases: TGTGCCAGCAGTTCCTTCAGCCGGGACAGGGGATTCTACGAGCAGTACTTC.

This clonotype was detected ten times or more. The rearrangement links TRBV4-1 to TRBJ2-4; the D is unclear. Looked up from germline, CDR1 is MGHRA and CDR2 is YSYEKL. The V end was cut by 1 base, the J end by 0 bases, with 13 bases between. The CDR3 is 17 amino acids. The chain's CDR3 is CASSQGYKERAKNIQYF. CDR3 DNA sequence: TGCGCCAGCAGCCAAGGATACAAAGAACGAGCCAAAAACATTCAGTACTTC.

The chain employs TRBV7-2 and TRBJ1-2, with 7 bases lining up with TRBD1. The trim removed 1 base at V and 6 bases at J, leaving 5 bases unmatched. The CDR3 runs to 14 residues. CDR1 is SGHTA and CDR2 is FQGNSA in the germline V gene. CDR3 bases: TGTGCCAGCAGCTTAGGGATGACAGGGAATGGCTACACCTTC. This translates into CASSLGMTGNGYTF. The variable domain in full, with the rest retrieved from reference TRBV7-2 and TRBJ1-2, is GAGVSQSPSNKVTEKGKDVELRCDPISGHTALYWYRQSLGQGLEFLIYFQGNSAPDKSGLPSDRFSAERTGGSVSTLTIQRTQQEDSAVYLCASSLGMTGNGYTFGSGTRLTVV.

The chain uses TRBV29-1 and TRBJ2-4; 9 positions agree with TRBD1. The J call may be wrong; the DNA end is better matched by TRBJ2-7. In germline, CDR1 is SQVTM, CDR2 ANQGSEA. The CDR3 has 12 residues. The CDR3 nucleotides are TGCAGCGGCGGGACAGGGATGGGCGAGCAGTACTTC. This codes for CSGGTGMGEQYF.

In this sample, this clonotype turned up many times. The V and J genes are TRBV27 and TRBJ1-4, with 8 bases that match TRBD1. The CDR3 runs 14 residues. Germline V CDR1 and CDR2: MNHEY, SMNVEV (reference sequence). The J segment lost 5 bases and the V segment lost 6 bases, leaving 5 bases of the junction unmatched. CDR3 in amino acids: CASSPQGANEKLFF. The CDR3 DNA reads as TGTGCCAGCAGCCCGCAGGGGGCGAATGAAAAACTGTTTTTT.

The chain has TRBV5-1 and TRBJ2-7, with TRBD2 as a possible D gene (5 bases). The J call may be in error: the DNA end matches TRBJ2-5 better. The CDR3 loop spans 13 amino acids. Germline V gene data show CDR1 as SGHRS and CDR2 as YFSETQ. The CDR3 is CASSLVVAETQYF. CDR3 bases: TGCGCCAGCAGCTTGGTGGTAGCGGAGACCCAGTACTTC.

The chain uses TRBV11-1 and TRBJ2-1; TRBD2 agrees at 16 bases. Germline CDR1 is SGHAT and CDR2 is FQDESV (reference sequence). V shed 0 bases, J shed 4 bases, and the junction held 12 bases outside the gene matches. The CDR3 length is 21 residues. Written as DNA, the CDR3 is TGTGCCAGCAGCTTAGCCTCCGCGGGACTAGCGGGAGGGCCTCCGTACAATGAGCAGTTCTTC. Its translation: CASSLASAGLAGGPPYNEQFF.

This clonotype was observed a few times. The gene calls are TRBV5-1 and TRBJ2-3; 8 nucleotides agree with TRBD2. CDR1 and CDR2 from the germline V gene are SGHRS and YFSETQ. CDR3 length: 16 residues. With V trimmed by 4 bases and J by 0 bases, 7 bases remained unmatched. The CDR3 DNA reads as TGCGCCAGCAGCCCCGAGCGGGAGTGGAGCACAGATACGCAGTATTTT. It translates to CASSPEREWSTDTQYF.

This clonotype was observed many times. The chain couples TRBV28 to TRBJ2-1; 12 nucleotides align to TRBD2. After removal of 7 bases from V and 2 bases from J, the junction contained 15 bases not matched to a gene. The V gene's germline CDR1 is MDHEN and CDR2 SYDVKM. The CDR3 consists of 19 residues. The CDR3 is CASNPSGLAGSSTYNEQFF. CDR3 nucleotides: TGTGCCAGCAACCCATCAGGACTAGCGGGATCGAGCACCTACAATGAGCAGTTCTTC.

The chain recombines TRBV29-1 with TRBJ2-4, with 11 bases identical to TRBD2. With 6 bases clipped from V and 8 bases from J, the junction kept 12 bases outside the gene matches. Germline V gene data show CDR1 as SQVTM and CDR2 as ANQGSEA. The CDR3 has 15 amino acids. For the CDR3, the DNA is TGCAGCGTGGGGGGGGCTAGCGGGAGGAGTGACATTCAGTACTTC. It codes for CSVGGASGRSDIQYF.

This clonotype was counted a few times. The chain recombines TRBV7-6 with TRBJ2-3; D is undetermined. The ends were cut back, 5 bases at V and 9 bases at J, with 12 bases in the middle. The germline CDR1 and CDR2 sequences are SGHVS and FNYEAQ. The CDR3 is 12 amino acids. CDR3 loop: CASSPDTATQYF. The CDR3 coding sequence is TGTGCCAGCAGCCCAGACACCGCAACGCAGTATTTT.

The chain has TRBV4-2 and TRBJ2-7; TRBD2 matches 9 bases. The germline V gene encodes CDR1 LGHNA and CDR2 YNFKEQ. The CDR3 totals 17 residues. V lost 1 base to trimming and J lost 2 bases; unmatched junction nucleotides: 9. The CDR3 loop reads CASSQGLGLASAYEQYF. CDR3 DNA: TGTGCCAGCAGCCAAGGTCTCGGACTAGCGTCTGCCTACGAGCAGTACTTC.

CDR3 region: CATSDSGSSDTQYF. The DNA for the CDR3 is TGTGCCACCAGTGACTCCGGGTCCTCGGATACGCAGTATTTT. This chain connects TRBV24-1 to TRBJ2-3; D call uncertain. Trimming shortened V by 4 bases and J by 6 bases, and 13 bases separated the two germline ends. The CDR3 runs to 14 residues. Germline V gene lookup returns CDR1 KGHDR and CDR2 SFDVKD.

The chain combines TRBV7-8 with TRBJ2-4; D gene uncertain. Germline V gene lookup returns CDR1 SGHVS and CDR2 FQNEAQ. Trimming cost V 5 bases and J 2 bases, with 16 bases left between them. The length of the CDR3 is 16 residues. In DNA, the CDR3 is TGTGCCAGCAGCGAATACGGCGGCGGCTCCAAAAACATTCAGTACTTC. Protein: CASSEYGGGSKNIQYF. Filled out from reference TRBV7-8 and TRBJ2-4, the complete variable domain reads GAGVSQSPRYKVAKRGQDVALRCDPISGHVSLFWYQQALGQGPEFLTYFQNEAQLDKSGLPSDRFFAERPEGSVSTLKIQRTQQEDSAVYLCASSEYGGGSKNIQYFGAGTRLSVL.

The V call is TRBV4-3, the J call TRBJ2-3, with TRBD1 as a possible D gene (5 bases). CDR1 LGHNA and CDR2 YSLEER come from the germline V gene. Trimming took off 3 bases at V and 2 bases at J, with 15 bases between the two ends. CDR3 length equals 16 residues. In nucleotides, the CDR3 is TGCGCCAGCAGCCAGGGTGGGGCTTCCTCCACAGATACGCAGTATTTT. It yields the protein CASSQGGASSTDTQYF.

This chain uses TRBV5-1 with TRBJ2-1, with 8 bases that match TRBD2. The ends lost 1 base at V and 10 bases at J; junction bases unmatched: 10. The CDR3 sequence is 15 residues long. The V gene's germline CDR1 is SGHRS and CDR2 YFSETQ. The CDR3 DNA reads TGCGCCAGCAGCTTGAGTAAAGCGGGGGCGGAAGAGCAGTTCTTC. Its protein is CASSLSKAGAEEQFF.

This clonotype was seen repeatedly, ten times or more. CDR3 bases: TGCAGCGTTGCTCACAGGGCTAACTACACCTTC. Its translation is CSVAHRANYTF. The chain couples TRBV29-1 to TRBJ1-2, with D perhaps matching TRBD1 (6 bases). The CDR3 is 11 amino acids. V was pared by 4 bases and J by 10 bases, with 13 bases between. Germline V lookup: CDR1 SQVTM, CDR2 ANQGSEA.

About this clonotype: This sequence may be a read error, since a much larger clone differs from it by one base. V and J are TRBV24-1 and TRBJ2-1, with 11 bases fitting TRBD1. There are 15 residues in the CDR3. Germline V gene sequence: CDR1 KGHDR, CDR2 SFDVKD. Unmatched junction bases numbered 7, after V lost 4 bases and J lost 9 bases. CDR3 in DNA: TGTGCCACCAGTGACACCGGGACAGGGGGAGCTGAGCAGTTCTTC. Translated: CATSDTGTGGAEQFF.

On this clonotype: Being one base from a much bigger clone, this may be a read error. The V and J genes are TRBV24-1 and TRBJ2-1; 7 bases are shared with TRBD2. CDR1 KGHDR and CDR2 SFDVKD come from the germline V gene. J was trimmed by 3 bases and V by 2 bases; bases with no gene match: 6. This CDR3 is built from 16 residues. The CDR3 loop is CATSDSLGRGYNEQFF. In DNA, the CDR3 is TGTGCCACCAGTGATTCACTAGGGAGGGGCTACAATGAGCAGTTCTTC.

The chain employs TRBV5-1 and TRBJ2-2; TRBD2 is a possible D gene (6 bases). There are 16 residues in the CDR3. Per the germline V gene, CDR1 is SGHRS and CDR2 is YFSETQ. The V end was cut by 4 bases, the J end by 2 bases, with 15 bases between. The DNA of the CDR3 is TGCGCCAGCAGCCCCCTGACTAGAGGCAACACCGGGGAGCTGTTTTTT. Amino acid sequence: CASSPLTRGNTGELFF.